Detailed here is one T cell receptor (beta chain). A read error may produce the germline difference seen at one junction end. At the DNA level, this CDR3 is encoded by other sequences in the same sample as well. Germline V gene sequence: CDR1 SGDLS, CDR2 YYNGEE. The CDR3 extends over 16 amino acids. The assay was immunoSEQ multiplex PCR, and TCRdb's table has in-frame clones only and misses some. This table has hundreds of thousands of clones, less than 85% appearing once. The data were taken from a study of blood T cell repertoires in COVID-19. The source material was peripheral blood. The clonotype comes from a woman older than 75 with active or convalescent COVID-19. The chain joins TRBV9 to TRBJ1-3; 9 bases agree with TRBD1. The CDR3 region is CASSGGQGLAGNTIYF. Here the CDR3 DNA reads TGTGCCAGCAGCGGCGGACAGGGGTTAGCTGGAAACACTATATATTTT.